These 21 T cell receptor beta chains were all obtained from the same sample, sequenced in a study of T cell responses to AZD1222 COVID-19 vaccine. Data came from immunoSEQ multiplex PCR; TCRdb stores just in-frame clones and leaves some out. The table records around 100,000 clones, around nine tenths of them present only once. Sequences were derived from peripheral blood, sampled on day 0 of AZD1222 vaccination. Source of these receptors: an adult in good health.

The rearrangement joins TRBV19 to TRBJ2-3, with TRBD2 identical over 8 bases. The CDR3 covers 16 residues. Germline V gene data show CDR1 as LNHDA and CDR2 as SQIVND (reference sequence). V gave up 2 bases and J gave up 4 bases; unmatched junction bases: 8. The CDR3 protein is CASSIIAGSSADTQYF. CDR3 in DNA: TGTGCCAGTAGTATAATAGCGGGGAGCTCGGCAGATACGCAGTATTTT.

The chain employs TRBV2 and TRBJ2-7; possible D gene TRBD2, 6 bases. Germline V CDR1 and CDR2: SNHLY, FYNNEI. This CDR3 region has 14 residues. V gave up 4 bases and J gave up 5 bases, with 15 bases separating them. In DNA form, the CDR3 reads TGTGCCAGCAGTGGTCCGACTAGGCAGGACGAGCAGTACTTC. Its translation: CASSGPTRQDEQYF.

CDR3 protein: CASSATRRGLGRTGELFF. CDR3 DNA: TGTGCCAGTAGCGCCACCCGCCGGGGACTAGGGAGGACCGGGGAGCTGTTTTTT. V is TRBV19 and J is TRBJ2-2, with 8 bases aligning to TRBD2. Looked up from germline, CDR1 is LNHDA and CDR2 is SQIVND (reference sequence). The CDR3 has 18 residues. V trimming: 6 bases; J trimming: 5 bases; junction bases outside the gene matches: 17.

The genes are TRBV19 and TRBJ1-6; no firm D call. V gave up 5 bases and J gave up 4 bases, with 12 bases separating them. CDR3 size: 15 residues. In germline, CDR1 is LNHDA, CDR2 SQIVND (reference sequence). The CDR3 DNA follows: TGTGCCAGTAGTCCCCTTCGGGTTTATAATTCACCCCTCCACTTT. Translation: CASSPLRVYNSPLHF.

Turning to this clone: The same CDR3 can be traced to other DNA sequences in this sample. The chain recombines TRBV7-3 with TRBJ1-1, with 7 positions matching TRBD1. The CDR3 spans 14 residues. Germline CDR1 reads SGHTA; CDR2 reads FQGTGA. V gave up 4 bases and J gave up 1 base; unmatched junction bases: 3. The CDR3 DNA is TGTGCCAGCAGCTCTGGGACAGCGAACACTGAAGCTTTCTTT. It is translated as CASSSGTANTEAFF.

The V gene is TRBV7-9, the J gene TRBJ1-2; D is uncertain. Germline values: CDR1 SEHNR, CDR2 FQNEAQ (reference sequence). This CDR3 region has 14 residues. Between the trimmed V and J ends, which lost 5 bases and 2 bases, there was a span of 12 bases. The CDR3, as DNA: TGTGCCAGCAGCCCAAGACTGGACAACTATGGCTACACCTTC. It is translated as CASSPRLDNYGYTF.

CDR3 sequence: CASSVGQNQPQHF. DNA of the CDR3: TGCGCCAGCAGCGTGGGACAGAATCAGCCCCAGCATTTT. V and J are TRBV5-1 and TRBJ1-5; TRBD1 matches at 7 bases. CDR3 size: 13 residues. V shed 4 bases and J 4 bases; nucleotides not matched to a gene: 2. The germline V gene has CDR1 SGHRS and CDR2 YFSETQ.

This sequence joins TRBV2 and TRBJ1-2, with unresolved D. The germline V gene has CDR1 SNHLY and CDR2 FYNNEI. Trimming took off 10 bases at V and 2 bases at J, with 17 bases between the two ends. CDR3 length equals 14 residues. CDR3 sequence: CANLNPGFNYGYTF. As DNA, the CDR3 is TGTGCCAACCTAAACCCGGGTTTCAACTATGGCTACACCTTC. Filled out from reference TRBV2 and TRBJ1-2, the complete variable domain reads EPEVTQTPSHQVTQMGQEVILRCVPISNHLYFYWYRQILGQKVEFLVSFYNNEISEKSEIFDDQFSVERPDGSNFTLKIRSTKLEDSAMYFCANLNPGFNYGYTFGSGTRLTVV.

There are a few counts of this clone. This chain uses TRBV6-4 with TRBJ2-1; 10 bases fit TRBD2. Trimming at V came to 0 bases and at J to 7 bases, leaving 9 bases not matched to a gene. Per the germline V gene, CDR1 is MRHNA and CDR2 is SNTAGT. The CDR3 spans 17 residues. CDR3 coding DNA: TGTGCCAGCAGTGACTCCGAGCGGGGGGGCTTAAAAAATGAGCAGTTCTTC. Protein product: CASSDSERGGLKNEQFF.

This clone has only a few counts. The chain uses TRBV5-5 and TRBJ2-7; TRBD1 matches at 12 bases. Germline values: CDR1 SGHKS, CDR2 YYEKEE (reference sequence). V shed 6 bases, J shed 6 bases, and the junction held 4 bases outside the gene matches. The CDR3 spans 13 residues. The CDR3 spells CASTGQGAFEQYF. The CDR3 region has the DNA TGTGCCAGCACGGGACAGGGGGCTTTCGAGCAGTACTTC.

The V and J genes are TRBV18 and TRBJ2-1; 9 bases align to TRBD1. CDR1 is KGHSH, CDR2 LQKENI, per germline. J was trimmed by 3 bases and V by 1 base; bases with no gene match: 7. The CDR3 contains 17 residues. DNA for the CDR3: TGTGCCAGCTCACCACGACGTGGGACAGGGCTCTACAATGAGCAGTTCTTC. This encodes CASSPRRGTGLYNEQFF.

The chain carries TRBV5-4 and TRBJ2-2; possible D gene TRBD1, 6 bases. This CDR3 region has 16 residues. Germline values: CDR1 SGHNT, CDR2 YYREEE (reference sequence). The V end was cut by 4 bases, the J end by 1 base, with 14 bases between. CDR3 coding DNA: TGTGCCAGCAGCGCCCCGGGACATAAGAACACCGGGGAGCTGTTTTTT. Translated, it gives CASSAPGHKNTGELFF.

V usage is TRBV27 and J usage is TRBJ2-7; TRBD1 agrees at 8 bases. V lost 4 bases to trimming and J lost 1 base; unmatched junction nucleotides: 3. This CDR3 has 14 residues. CDR1 is MNHEY, CDR2 SMNVEV, per germline (reference sequence). Here the CDR3 DNA reads TGTGCCAGCAGTTCCCGGACAGGGTCCTACGAGCAGTACTTC. Its translation is CASSSRTGSYEQYF.

V is TRBV7-2 and J is TRBJ1-2; D remains ambiguous. CDR1 is SGHTA and CDR2 is FQGNSA in the germline V gene. There are 12 residues in the CDR3. The ends were cut back, 2 bases at V and 4 bases at J, with 5 bases in the middle. CDR3 loop: CASSLMGYGYTF. DNA of the CDR3: TGTGCCAGCAGCTTAATGGGCTATGGCTACACCTTC.

V gene TRBV7-8 combines with J gene TRBJ2-7; D call uncertain. Germline lookup yields CDR1 SGHVS and CDR2 FQNEAQ. The germline V and J ends were trimmed by 5 bases and 5 bases, with 19 bases remaining between them. The CDR3 has 15 amino acids. CDR3 sequence reads: CASSPRLSNGDEQYF. The DNA of the CDR3 is TGTGCCAGCAGCCCCCGTCTGTCGAACGGCGACGAGCAGTACTTC. The variable domain in full, completed from reference TRBV7-8 and TRBJ2-7, reads GAGVSQSPRYKVAKRGQDVALRCDPISGHVSLFWYQQALGQGPEFLTYFQNEAQLDKSGLPSDRFFAERPEGSVSTLKIQRTQQEDSAVYLCASSPRLSNGDEQYFGPGTRLTVT.

The chain carries TRBV3-1 (or the pseudogene TRBV3-2) and TRBJ1-1; D call uncertain. The V gene's germline CDR1 is LGHDT and CDR2 YNNKEL (reference sequence). The CDR3 is 14 amino acids. With 7 bases removed from V and 1 base from J, the gap between germline ends came to 13 bases. The CDR3 here is CASTSGGWNTEAFF. The CDR3 region has the DNA TGTGCCAGCACCTCAGGAGGGTGGAACACTGAAGCTTTCTTT.

The chain has TRBV7-8 and TRBJ2-7, with D maybe TRBD1 (6 bases). The CDR3 consists of 15 residues. V was cut by 5 bases and J by 0 bases, with 14 bases left in between. Germline lookup yields CDR1 SGHVS and CDR2 FQNEAQ. CDR3 DNA: TGTGCCAGCAGCCCCAGGACAGTAAGCTCCTACGAGCAGTACTTC. Translated: CASSPRTVSSYEQYF.

The CDR3 protein is CATSPRARISNQPQHF. CDR3 nucleotide sequence: TGTGCCACCAGCCCTCGGGCACGGATTAGCAATCAGCCCCAGCATTTT. The genes are TRBV15 and TRBJ1-5; D is undetermined. CDR1 is LNHNV, CDR2 YYDKDF, per germline (reference sequence). CDR3 length: 16 residues. The V gene lost 5 bases and the J gene lost 0 bases, with 14 bases spanning the gap.

The chain has TRBV5-4 and TRBJ1-2; D not resolved. The germline V and J ends were trimmed by 3 bases and 0 bases, with 9 bases remaining between them. In germline, CDR1 is SGHNT, CDR2 YYREEE (reference sequence). The CDR3 sequence is 14 residues long. The DNA of the CDR3 is TGTGCCAGCAGCTCAACCGGGACTAACTATGGCTACACCTTC. Encoded protein: CASSSTGTNYGYTF.

The V and J genes are TRBV18 and TRBJ1-5, with a possible D match to TRBD1 (5 bases). This CDR3 region has 15 residues. The V gene's germline CDR1 is KGHSH and CDR2 LQKENI. Trimming pared 2 bases from V and 1 base from J, leaving 9 bases between. Written as DNA, the CDR3 is TGTGCCAGCTCACCAAGCTCAGGGAGCAATCAGCCCCAGCATTTT. This codes for CASSPSSGSNQPQHF.

V and J are TRBV6-7 and TRBJ2-7; D is unclear. TRBV6-7 is given ORF status, its function remaining uncertain. With 4 bases removed from V and 2 bases from J, the gap between germline ends came to 6 bases. There are 12 residues in the CDR3. The CDR3 protein is CASSSGPYEQYF. As DNA, the CDR3 is TGTGCCAGCAGTTCGGGTCCCTACGAGCAGTACTTC.